The 17 T cell receptor beta chains below all came from one sample that was sequenced in a study of CD8 T cells in Susac syndrome. Reverse transcription of roughly 0.5 to 1 ug RNA was carried out with random hexamers. TCRdb reprocessed the immunoSEQ multiplex PCR reads via MiXCR and lists one record per CDR3 protein. Of about 150,000 distinct CDR3 sequences in the sample, roughly 96% were seen once. Sequenced: CD4+ T cells from PBMCs. These receptors were taken from a human donor with Susac syndrome.

The chain couples TRBV29-1 to TRBJ1-1; D is uncertain. CDR3 length equals 12 residues. In germline, CDR1 is SQVTM, CDR2 ANQGSEA. V lost 4 bases to trimming and J lost 1 base, with 7 bases between them. CDR3 in DNA: TGCAGCGTTGTACAGAGGAACACTGAAGCTTTCTTT. Translation gives CSVVQRNTEAFF.

The chain combines TRBV6-5 with TRBJ2-7, with 8 positions matching TRBD1. CDR1 is MNHEY and CDR2 is SVGAGI in the germline V gene. This CDR3 has 13 amino acids. With V trimmed by 6 bases and J by 2 bases, 3 bases remained unmatched. The CDR3 bases are TGTGCCAGCAGGACGGACAGGGCCTACGAGCAGTACTTC. As protein: CASRTDRAYEQYF.

The rearrangement uses TRBV5-1 and TRBJ1-2; D uncertain. The CDR3 has 13 residues. The germline V gene has CDR1 SGHRS and CDR2 YFSETQ. Trimming pared 0 bases from V and 4 bases from J, leaving 7 bases between. The CDR3 spells CASSLDEGYGYTF. The CDR3 DNA reads TGCGCCAGCAGCTTGGACGAAGGCTATGGCTACACCTTC.

The rearrangement uses TRBV7-2 and TRBJ2-5, with D tentatively TRBD1 (5 bases). Trimming cost V 3 bases and J 1 base, with 9 bases left between them. This CDR3 region has 14 residues. CDR1 is SGHTA and CDR2 is FQGNSA in the germline V gene. This chain's CDR3 is CASSFKQGQETQYF. As DNA, the CDR3 is TGTGCCAGCAGCTTTAAGCAGGGCCAAGAGACCCAGTACTTC.

V usage is TRBV14 and J usage is TRBJ1-6; D gene unclear. V gave up 4 bases and J gave up 7 bases, with 11 bases separating them. Per germline, CDR1 SGHDN and CDR2 FVKESK. This CDR3 has 14 amino acids. The CDR3, as DNA: TGTGCCAGCAGCCTACAGACAAGAAATTCACCCCTCCACTTT. This gives the protein CASSLQTRNSPLHF.

The chain recombines TRBV4-1 with TRBJ1-1; possible D gene TRBD1, 5 bases. CDR1 is MGHRA, CDR2 YSYEKL, per germline. CDR3 length: 14 residues. Trimming left V 5 bases short and J 5 bases short, with 15 bases between. The CDR3 DNA sequence: TGCGCCAGCAGCGCACCGACGAGGGGAACTGAAGCTTTCTTT. It encodes CASSAPTRGTEAFF.

The J gene is TRBJ1-2, the V gene TRBV19, with unresolved D. The CDR3 has 14 residues. The germline CDR1 and CDR2 sequences are LNHDA and SQIVND (reference sequence). Trimming took 0 bases from V and 5 from J, leaving 10 bases between them. CDR3 bases: TGTGCCAGTAGTATAGAAGGCGGAACATATGGCTACACCTTC. It translates to CASSIEGGTYGYTF.

The J gene is TRBJ2-2, the V gene TRBV7-9; maybe TRBD2 (7 bases). CDR1 is SEHNR, CDR2 FQNEAQ, per germline (reference sequence). The CDR3 totals 16 residues. With 8 bases removed from V and 3 bases from J, the gap between germline ends came to 19 bases. CDR3 sequence (DNA): TGTGCCAGCCATCGGGGGGCCTCGCGGGACACCGGGGAGCTGTTTTTT. Protein sequence: CASHRGASRDTGELFF.

V and J are TRBV2 and TRBJ2-1; the match to TRBD2 covers 15 bases. The CDR3 is 15 residues long. With V trimmed by 4 bases and J by 8 bases, 3 bases remained unmatched. Germline V gene sequence: CDR1 SNHLY, CDR2 FYNNEI. This CDR3 is CASSGTSGGAHEQFF. The CDR3 DNA is TGTGCCAGCAGTGGGACTAGCGGGGGGGCGCATGAGCAGTTCTTC.

J is TRBJ2-5 and V is TRBV7-3, with no clear D. CDR1 is SGHTA, CDR2 FQGTGA, per germline. The CDR3 is made up of 15 amino acids. V lost 2 bases, J lost 3 bases, and 13 bases lay in between. The CDR3 protein is CASSLSVASKETQYF. CDR3 coding DNA: TGTGCCAGCAGCTTATCGGTAGCTTCTAAAGAGACCCAGTACTTC. Using reference TRBV7-3 and TRBJ2-5 for the parts outside the CDR3, the full variable domain is GAGVSQTPSNKVTEKGKYVELRCDPISGHTALYWYRQSLGQGPEFLIYFQGTGAADDSGLPNDRFFAVRPEGSVSTLKIQRTERGDSAVYLCASSLSVASKETQYFGPGTRLLVL.

The chain uses TRBV12-3 or TRBV12-4 and TRBJ1-5; D call uncertain. The V end lost 4 bases, the J end lost 4 bases, and 11 bases lay between the germline ends. CDR3 size: 14 residues. The CDR3 loop is CASSYRQINQPQHF. The CDR3 coding sequence is TGTGCCAGCAGTTATCGGCAGATAAATCAGCCCCAGCATTTT.

The J gene is TRBJ2-5, the V gene TRBV20-1; 7 bases fit TRBD1. CDR1 and CDR2 (germline): DFQATT, SNEGSKA (reference sequence). The V gene end was trimmed by 6 bases and the J gene end by 5 bases; junction bases not matched to a gene: 3. The CDR3 has 11 amino acids. CDR3 sequence (DNA): TGCAGTGCCGGACAGGCGGAGACCCAGTACTTC. Amino acids: CSAGQAETQYF.

The chain joins TRBV7-9 to TRBJ2-7; TRBD1 aligns across 7 bases. The CDR3 contains 14 residues. Unmatched junction bases numbered 9, after V lost 5 bases and J lost 5 bases. CDR1 and CDR2 from the germline V gene are SEHNR and FQNEAQ (reference sequence). Here the CDR3 DNA reads TGTGCCAGCAGCCCCGACAGGGTCTTGAACGAGCAGTACTTC. Translated: CASSPDRVLNEQYF.

V usage is TRBV5-4 and J usage is TRBJ1-1, with 11 bases that match TRBD1. Germline CDR1 and CDR2: SGHNT and YYREEE (reference sequence). After removal of 1 base from V and 10 bases from J, the junction contained 6 bases not matched to a gene. The CDR3 sequence is 14 residues long. CDR3 DNA sequence: TGTGCCAGCAGCTTGCCGGGACAGGGGGAAGGAGCTTTCTTT. Protein product: CASSLPGQGEGAFF.

V and J are TRBV18 and TRBJ2-3; TRBD2 is a possible D gene (6 bases). The CDR3 has 17 residues. Trimming pared 3 bases from V and 2 bases from J, leaving 18 bases between. Germline CDR1 is KGHSH and CDR2 is LQKENI. The CDR3 protein is CASSPEGRHPATDTQYF. The DNA for the CDR3 is TGTGCCAGCTCACCGGAGGGCCGTCACCCTGCCACAGATACGCAGTATTTT.

This clonotype was recorded only once. This chain connects TRBV20-1 to TRBJ1-1; 9 bases match TRBD1. The V and J ends lost 3 bases and 4 bases, in that order; junction bases with no gene match: 6. The CDR3 sequence is 14 residues long. CDR1 and CDR2 from the germline V gene are DFQATT and SNEGSKA (reference sequence). The CDR3 DNA follows: TGCAGTGCTAGGGGCCCGGGACAGGGCACTGAAGCTTTCTTT. Amino acids: CSARGPGQGTEAFF.

V usage is TRBV7-2 and J usage is TRBJ1-5; no clear D gene. V shed 2 bases and J shed 2 bases, with 7 bases lying between them. There are 14 residues in the CDR3. Germline values: CDR1 SGHTA, CDR2 FQGNSA. CDR3 coding DNA: TGTGCCAGCAGCTTATCAAGGGGCAATCAGCCCCAGCATTTT. As protein: CASSLSRGNQPQHF.